These T cell receptor beta chains were read from a single sample in a study of blood T cells in healthy people across ages. TCRdb re-analysed the 5' RACE reads in MiXCR, keeping a single row per CDR3 protein. The sample has around 1,000,000 distinct CDR3 sequences, approximately 26% seen once; the top ten hold around 0.75%. The same data also went into a second study, on T cells of mothers and their children.

Source material: blood. The receptors originated from a girl aged 2-10 years in good health. CDR3s include the opening cysteine and the closing phenylalanine or tryptophan. The order of the fields is D gene, V gene, clone size, J gene, CDR3 protein, CDR3 DNA. D genes are given only for firm matches. The listing skips clone size in some rows; elsewhere it reads once, few, many or a size class.

-	TRBV10-3	-	TRBJ2-7	CAIAGPRSYEQYF	TGTGCCATAGCCGGGCCCCGATCCTACGAGCAGTACTTC
-	TRBV6-1	few	TRBJ2-2	CASTEGAAGDGELFF	TGTGCCAGCACGGAGGGGGCTGCGGGGGACGGGGAGCTGTTTTTT
TRBD2	TRBV28	few	TRBJ2-1	CASSSIEREKYNEQFF	TGTGCCAGCAGTTCGATTGAGCGGGAAAAATACAATGAGCAGTTCTTC
TRBD2	TRBV4-3	few	TRBJ2-6	CASSPSGGPSGANVLTF	TGCGCCAGCAGCCCTAGCGGGGGGCCTTCTGGGGCCAACGTCCTGACTTTC
TRBD2	TRBV3-1	few	TRBJ2-7	CASRRKREPGYEQYF	TGTGCCAGCAGACGAAAGCGGGAGCCCGGCTACGAGCAGTACTTC
TRBD2	TRBV7-9	few	TRBJ2-4	CASSATSGGLAKNIQYF	TGTGCCAGCAGCGCCACTAGCGGGGGTCTAGCCAAAAACATTCAGTACTTC
TRBD1	TRBV20-1	once	TRBJ2-1	CSADLGGMFDEQFF	TGCAGTGCAGACCTAGGGGGCATGTTTGATGAGCAGTTCTTC
-	TRBV27	-	TRBJ2-3	CASSLLLGGITDTQYF	TGTGCCAGCAGTTTACTACTTGGGGGGATCACAGATACGCAGTATTTT
-	TRBV7-2	-	TRBJ1-2	CASSPGHDYGYTF	TGTGCCAGCAGCCCCGGACATGACTATGGCTACACCTTC
-	TRBV29-1	few	TRBJ2-7	CSVSRYYEQYF	TGCAGCGTCTCACGGTACTACGAGCAGTACTTC
-	TRBV7-9	once	TRBJ2-1	CASRPRSLDEQFF	TGTGCCAGCAGGCCCAGATCGTTAGACGAGCAGTTCTTC
-	TRBV7-2	-	TRBJ2-4	CASSLESSSLDIQYF	TGTGCCAGCAGCTTAGAAAGTTCTAGCCTGGACATTCAGTACTTC
TRBD1	TRBV4-2	few	TRBJ2-6	CASSPAGQGGSGANVLTF	TGTGCCAGCAGCCCAGCGGGACAGGGAGGCTCTGGGGCCAACGTCCTGACTTTC
-	TRBV7-6	-	TRBJ2-6	CASSRNTLSGANVLTF	TGTGCCAGCAGCCGAAATACCCTCTCTGGGGCCAACGTCCTGACTTTC
-	TRBV7-9	-	TRBJ2-7	CASSYTYSGGGYEQYF	TGTGCCAGCAGTTACACTTATAGCGGAGGGGGCTACGAGCAGTACTTC
-	TRBV20-1	few	TRBJ1-2	CSARHEGGYTF	TGCAGTGCTAGACATGAGGGAGGCTACACCTTC
TRBD2	TRBV2	-	TRBJ2-5	CASSVRGALGETQYF	TGTGCCAGCAGCGTGCGGGGGGCCCTGGGAGAGACCCAGTACTTC
-	TRBV29-1	-	TRBJ2-3	CSVDRVYGADTQYF	TGCAGCGTTGACCGGGTTTACGGAGCAGATACGCAGTATTTT
TRBD2	TRBV20-1	-	TRBJ2-7	CSAVGPQRGGNYEQYF	TGCAGTGCTGTTGGCCCCCAGCGGGGGGGGAACTACGAGCAGTACTTC
-	TRBV20-1	-	TRBJ2-1	CSALQDSSSYNEQFF	TGCAGTGCTTTACAGGACTCGAGCTCCTACAATGAGCAGTTCTTC
-	TRBV19	few	TRBJ1-1	CASSINQAWADTEAFF	TGTGCCAGTAGTATAAATCAGGCGTGGGCTGACACTGAAGCTTTCTTT
TRBD1	TRBV2	few	TRBJ1-2	CASTETGAGLLGYTF	TGTGCCAGCACAGAGACAGGGGCGGGCCTACTAGGCTACACCTTC
TRBD2	TRBV29-1	-	TRBJ2-1	CSVETSGSLYNEQFF	TGCAGCGTGGAGACTAGCGGGAGCCTCTACAATGAGCAGTTCTTC
-	TRBV6-1	-	TRBJ1-4	CASSETTGRCRF	TGTGCCAGCAGTGAAACCACAGGTCGGTGTAGGTTT
-	TRBV29-1	-	TRBJ1-1	CSVTGPGGAFF	TGCAGCGTTACAGGGCCCGGGGGAGCTTTCTTT
-	TRBV19	few	TRBJ2-7	CASSRGAEQYF	TGTGCCAGTAGTCGCGGGGCCGAGCAGTACTTC
-	TRBV11-2	few	TRBJ1-1	CASSQAAGNTEAFF	TGTGCCAGCAGTCAGGCGGCAGGGAACACTGAAGCTTTCTTT
TRBD1	TRBV19	few	TRBJ1-4	CASTGTGGISTNEKLFF	TGTGCCAGTACCGGGACAGGGGGAATATCAACTAATGAAAAACTGTTTTTT
TRBD1	TRBV29-1	few	TRBJ2-7	CSCRGPAPKSYEQYF	TGCAGTTGCAGGGGGCCCGCCCCAAAATCCTACGAGCAGTACTTC
-	TRBV29-1	-	TRBJ2-1	CSVEIDLTYNEQFF	TGCAGCGTTGAAATCGACTTAACCTACAATGAGCAGTTCTTC
-	TRBV20-1	-	TRBJ1-5	CSAIPGGRLEQPQHF	TGCAGTGCTATCCCGGGGGGGCGGTTGGAGCAGCCCCAGCATTTT
-	TRBV7-9	-	TRBJ2-5	CASSQRGTAEETQYF	TGTGCCAGCAGCCAGAGAGGGACGGCTGAAGAGACCCAGTACTTC
TRBD1	TRBV4-3	-	TRBJ2-7	CASSQDNRGAYEQYF	TGCGCCAGCAGCCAAGATAACAGGGGCGCCTACGAGCAGTACTTC
-	TRBV4-3	-	TRBJ1-1	CASSQGWGVDTEAFF	TGCGCCAGCAGCCAAGGTTGGGGGGTGGACACTGAAGCTTTCTTT
TRBD1	TRBV3-1	-	TRBJ1-1	CASSRRQGSLGMNTEAFF	TGTGCCAGCAGCCGCCGACAGGGGAGTTTGGGCATGAACACTGAAGCTTTCTTT
TRBD2	TRBV10-2	few	TRBJ2-7	CASSVPGLNEQYF	TGCGCCAGCAGTGTTCCGGGACTAAACGAGCAGTACTTC
-	TRBV5-1	-	TRBJ1-1	CASISGTNTEAFF	TGCGCCAGCATCTCAGGGACGAACACTGAAGCTTTCTTT
-	TRBV2	few	TRBJ1-1	CASLQGEIGEAFF	TGTGCCAGCTTACAGGGTGAAATCGGTGAAGCTTTCTTT
TRBD2	TRBV10-2	few	TRBJ2-5	CATQSTSGGGETQYF	TGCGCCACCCAGTCAACTAGCGGGGGGGGAGAGACCCAGTACTTC
TRBD1	TRBV6-1	few	TRBJ2-7	CASSDTGESNEQCF	TGTGCCAGCAGTGATACAGGGGAGTCGAACGAGCAGTGCTTC
-	TRBV9	few	TRBJ1-2	CASSVGKEDGYTF	TGTGCCAGCAGCGTCGGAAAGGAGGATGGCTACACCTTC
-	TRBV7-9	few	TRBJ2-3	CASRNIPDTQYF	TGTGCCAGCAGAAATATCCCAGATACGCAGTATTTT
-	TRBV7-9	few	TRBJ2-7	CAASGQSYEQYF	TGTGCCGCGTCGGGACAATCCTACGAGCAGTACTTC
-	TRBV28	-	TRBJ1-3	CASSPWRSGNTIYF	TGTGCCAGCAGTCCGTGGCGGTCTGGAAACACCATATATTTT
TRBD1	TRBV20-1	few	TRBJ1-4	CSARTGTGDEKLFF	TGCAGTGCTAGAACCGGGACAGGGGATGAAAAACTGTTTTTT
-	TRBV28	few	TRBJ1-2	CASSLVSGHYGYTF	TGTGCCAGCAGTTTAGTTTCAGGGCACTATGGCTACACCTTC
TRBD2	TRBV7-7	few	TRBJ2-1	CASSLSASGLNEQFF	TGTGCTAGCAGCTTATCGGCTAGCGGGCTGAATGAGCAGTTCTTC